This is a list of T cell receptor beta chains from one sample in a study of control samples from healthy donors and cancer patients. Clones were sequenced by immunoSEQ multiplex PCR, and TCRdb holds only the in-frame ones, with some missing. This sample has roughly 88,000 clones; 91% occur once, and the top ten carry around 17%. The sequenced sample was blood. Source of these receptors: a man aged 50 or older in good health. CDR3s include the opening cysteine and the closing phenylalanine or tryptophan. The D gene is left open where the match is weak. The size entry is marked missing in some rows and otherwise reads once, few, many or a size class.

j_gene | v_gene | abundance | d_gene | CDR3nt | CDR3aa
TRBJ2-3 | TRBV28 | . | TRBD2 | TGTGCCAGCGAGCGGGATAGCACAGATACGCAGTATTTT | CASERDSTDTQYF
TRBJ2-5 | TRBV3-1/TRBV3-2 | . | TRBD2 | TGTGCCAGCAGCCAAGGGCGGGGGGCGCGGACCCAGTACTTC | CASSQGRGARTQYF
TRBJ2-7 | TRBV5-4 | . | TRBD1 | TGTGCCAGCAGCGTTCAAGGACAGGGGGCCTACGAGCAGTACTTC | CASSVQGQGAYEQYF
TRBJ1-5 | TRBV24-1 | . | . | TGTGCCACCGGGGGCAATGGGGAGGGTCAGCCCCAGCATTTT | CATGGNGEGQPQHF
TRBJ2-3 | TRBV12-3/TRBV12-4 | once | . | TGTGCCAGCAGTTTAAGGGGAGATACGCAGTATTTT | CASSLRGDTQYF
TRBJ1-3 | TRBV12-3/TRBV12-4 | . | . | TGTGCCAGCAGTTTCCCAAACACCATATATTTT | CASSFPNTIYF
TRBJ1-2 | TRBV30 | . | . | TGTGCCTGGAGTGAGGGCAGGGTACATGGCTACACCTTC | CAWSEGRVHGYTF
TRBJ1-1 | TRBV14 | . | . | TGTGCCAGCAGCCAAGATTTGGGGGAACGGGCTTTCTTT | CASSQDLGERAFF
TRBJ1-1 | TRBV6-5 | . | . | TGTGCCAGCAGTTACGGGGGACGGAGTGAAGCTTTCTTT | CASSYGGRSEAFF
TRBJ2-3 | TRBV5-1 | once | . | TGCGCCAGCAGCTTGGAACTAGCAGGATCGAGAGATACGCAGTATTTT | CASSLELAGSRDTQYF
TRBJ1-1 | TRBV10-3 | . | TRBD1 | TGTGCCATCAGCCACCAGACAGGGAAAACTGAAGCTTTCTTT | CAISHQTGKTEAFF
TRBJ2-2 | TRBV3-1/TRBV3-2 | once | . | TGTGCCAGCAGCCAGGGGAGCGGGGAGCTGTTTTTT | CASSQGSGELFF
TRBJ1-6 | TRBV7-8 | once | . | TGTGCCAGCAGCCTGACCGCTTATAATTCACCCCTCCACTTT | CASSLTAYNSPLHF
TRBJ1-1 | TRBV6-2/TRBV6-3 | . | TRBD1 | TGTGCCAGCAGTTATGGACAGGGGAACACTGAAGCTTTCTTT | CASSYGQGNTEAFF
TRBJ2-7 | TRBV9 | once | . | TGTGCCAGCAGCGTAGAGGACAGCGCCTACGAGCAGTACTTC | CASSVEDSAYEQYF
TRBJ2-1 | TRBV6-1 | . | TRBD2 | TGTGCCAGCAGTGAAGGGACTGTGCCTTCCAGGACTAGCGGTTCCTCGAGGGAAAATGAGCAGTTCTTC | CASSEGTVPSRTSGSSRENEQFF
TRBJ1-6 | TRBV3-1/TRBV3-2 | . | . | TGTGCCAGCAGCCAAAATAATTCACCCCTCCACTTT | CASSQNNSPLHF
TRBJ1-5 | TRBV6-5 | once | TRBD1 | TGTGCCAGCAGTTACTCGAGAAGGGACAGGCAGCCCCAGCATTTT | CASSYSRRDRQPQHF
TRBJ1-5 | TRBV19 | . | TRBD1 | TGTGCCAGTAGTCTTCCAGGGGGTTCGAGCAATCAGCCCCAGCATTTT | CASSLPGGSSNQPQHF
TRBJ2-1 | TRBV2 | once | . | TGTGCCAGCAGAATGGACAACCCCAATGAGCAGTTCTTC | CASRMDNPNEQFF
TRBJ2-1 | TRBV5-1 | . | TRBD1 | TGCGCCAGCAGCTCCGGGACAGGAGCCTACAATGAGCAGTTCTTC | CASSSGTGAYNEQFF
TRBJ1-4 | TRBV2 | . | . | TGTGCCAGCAGTGAAGCAAAGAGCCGAGGGAGTGAAAAACTGTTTTTT | CASSEAKSRGSEKLFF
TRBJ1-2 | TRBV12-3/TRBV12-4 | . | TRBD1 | TGTGCCAGCAGTCGTGACAGGGTCGCCACCTTC | CASSRDRVATF
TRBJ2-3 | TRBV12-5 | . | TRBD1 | TGTGCTAGTGGCCAGGGGGCAGATACGCAGTATTTT | CASGQGADTQYF
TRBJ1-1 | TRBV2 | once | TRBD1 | TGTGCCAGCAGGGCAATCACAGGGGACACTGAAGCTTTCTTT | CASRAITGDTEAFF
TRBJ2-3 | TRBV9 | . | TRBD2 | TGTGCCAGCAGCTCTGCTAGCGGGGGAAGCACAGATACGCAGTATTTT | CASSSASGGSTDTQYF
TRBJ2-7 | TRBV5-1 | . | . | TGCGCCAGCAGATTAGGGGATGGCTCCTACGAGCAGTACTTC | CASRLGDGSYEQYF
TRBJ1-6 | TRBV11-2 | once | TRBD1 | TGTGCCAGCAGCCCCAGGGGGGGCGCGACCTATAATTCACCCCTCCACTTT | CASSPRGGATYNSPLHF
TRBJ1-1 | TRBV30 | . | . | TGTGCCTGGAGTCTACCGGGACACGGACCCACTGAAGCTTTCTTT | CAWSLPGHGPTEAFF
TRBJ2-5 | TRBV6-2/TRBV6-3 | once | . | TGTGCCAGCAGTTACTCAGGGGGTACGGGAGAGACCCAGTACTTC | CASSYSGGTGETQYF
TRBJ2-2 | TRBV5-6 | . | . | TGTGCCAGCAGCTTGGGTGGTGGGGAGCTGTTTTTT | CASSLGGGELFF
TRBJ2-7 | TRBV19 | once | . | TGTGCCAGTAGTATGTCCGGGACTCACTACGAGCAGTACTTC | CASSMSGTHYEQYF
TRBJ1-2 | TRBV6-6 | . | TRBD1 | TGTGCCAGCAGGGACGGGACAGCTAAGGTGGACTATGGCTACACCTTC | CASRDGTAKVDYGYTF
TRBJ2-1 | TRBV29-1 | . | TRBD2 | TGCAGCGCATTACTAGCGGGGGGGCCTATCAATGAGCAGTTCTTC | CSALLAGGPINEQFF
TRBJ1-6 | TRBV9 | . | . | TGTGCCAGCAGCGGTTCCCCCAGGAGCTCCTATAATTCACCCCTCCACTTT | CASSGSPRSSYNSPLHF
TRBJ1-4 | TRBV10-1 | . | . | TGCGCCAGCAGTGAGTCGAGTAGGGGGGAACTGTTTTTT | CASSESSRGELFF
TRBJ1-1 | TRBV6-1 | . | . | TGTGCCAGCAGTGATGGGGGCACTGAAGCTTTCTTT | CASSDGGTEAFF
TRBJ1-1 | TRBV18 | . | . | TGTGCCAGCTCACCACCGGCGGGGGTATGGACTGAAGCTTTCTTT | CASSPPAGVWTEAFF
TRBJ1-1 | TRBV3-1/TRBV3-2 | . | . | TGTGCCAGCAGCCCTCGACCCATGAACACTGAAGCTTTCTTT | CASSPRPMNTEAFF
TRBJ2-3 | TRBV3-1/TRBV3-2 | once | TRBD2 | TGTGCCAGCAGGCGGGGGGGCACAGATACGCAGTATTTT | CASRRGGTDTQYF
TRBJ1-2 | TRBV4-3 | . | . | TGCGCCAGCAGCCAAACCCACAGGACAGCCTATGGCTACACCTTC | CASSQTHRTAYGYTF
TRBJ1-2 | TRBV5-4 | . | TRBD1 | TGTGCCAGCAGCGACGACAGGGACTATGGCTACACCTTC | CASSDDRDYGYTF
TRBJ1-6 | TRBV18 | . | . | TGTGCCAGCTCACCAAAAACGTCTAATTCACCCCTCCACTTT | CASSPKTSNSPLHF
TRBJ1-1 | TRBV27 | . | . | TGTGCCAGCAGTCTATACCGGACAGACCCCTTCAAAGCTTTCTTT | CASSLYRTDPFKAFF
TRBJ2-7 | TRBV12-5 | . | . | TGTGCTAGTGGTTTGGGAGAGTATGCCTACGAGCAGTACTTC | CASGLGEYAYEQYF
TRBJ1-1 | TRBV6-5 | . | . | TGTGCCAGCAGTTACGCGCGGAATGTGAACACTGAAGCTTTCTTT | CASSYARNVNTEAFF
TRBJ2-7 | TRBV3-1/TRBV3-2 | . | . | TGTGCCAGCAGCCAAGCGGGCAGAGGGAGCGAGCAGTACTTC | CASSQAGRGSEQYF
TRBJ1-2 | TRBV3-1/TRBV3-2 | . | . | TGTGCCAGCAGCCAAGAGGCAGGTGGCTACACCTTC | CASSQEAGGYTF
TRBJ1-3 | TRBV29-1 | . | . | TGCAGCGTCGGAGACGTTGCTGGAAACACCATATATTTT | CSVGDVAGNTIYF
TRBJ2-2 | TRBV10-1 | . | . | TGCGCCAGCAGTGAGGGGCGGACCGGGGAGCTGTTTTTT | CASSEGRTGELFF
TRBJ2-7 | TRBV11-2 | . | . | TGTGCCAGCAGCTTAAGAAACGAGCAGTACTTC | CASSLRNEQYF